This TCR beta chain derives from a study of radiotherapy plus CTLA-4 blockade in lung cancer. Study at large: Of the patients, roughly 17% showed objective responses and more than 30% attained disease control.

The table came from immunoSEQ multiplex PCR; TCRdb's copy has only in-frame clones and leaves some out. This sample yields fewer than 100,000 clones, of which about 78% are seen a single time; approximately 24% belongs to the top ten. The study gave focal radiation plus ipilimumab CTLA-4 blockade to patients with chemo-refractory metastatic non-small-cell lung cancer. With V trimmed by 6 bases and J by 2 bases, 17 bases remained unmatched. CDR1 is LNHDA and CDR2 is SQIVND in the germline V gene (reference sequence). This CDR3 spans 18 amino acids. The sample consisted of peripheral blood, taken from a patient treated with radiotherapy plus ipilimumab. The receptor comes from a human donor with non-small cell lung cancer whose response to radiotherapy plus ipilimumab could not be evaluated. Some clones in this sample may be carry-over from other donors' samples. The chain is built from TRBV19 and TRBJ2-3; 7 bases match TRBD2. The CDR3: CASSPGFAGGGLTDTQYF. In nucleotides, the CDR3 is TGTGCCAGTAGCCCAGGATTCGCTGGCGGGGGTCTCACAGATACGCAGTATTTT.